This T cell receptor (beta chain) emerged from a study of PD-L1 blockade in urothelial cancer. Turning to the study itself: Male patients with bladder-origin urothelial cancer numbered about nine tenths of the roughly 29.

Sequenced by immunoSEQ multiplex PCR; TCRdb stores in-frame clones only, minus some. In the table there are approximately 100,000 clones, about 89% of which are singletons. Patients each gave 1 to 8 samples, pretreatment and on-treatment. Looked up from germline, CDR1 is MNHEY and CDR2 is SVGAGI. This CDR3 region has 14 residues. Trimming pared 6 bases from V and 4 bases from J, leaving 13 bases between. General study results and limits: Blood clones associated with the tumor expanded more at 3 weeks in durable-benefit patients. Improved survival was predicted by pretreatment blood TCR clonality below the median.

Concerning this clone itself: Its antigen is as yet unknown.

The receptor was derived from a woman older than 75 with urothelial cancer. The chain recombines TRBV6-5 with TRBJ1-5; maybe TRBD1 (5 bases). The material was PBMCs, obtained around atezolizumab (anti-PD-L1) treatment. CDR3 nucleotides: TGTGCCAGCAGGCTGACAGTGTTAAATCAGCCCCAGCATTTT. Residues: CASRLTVLNQPQHF.